A selection of T cell receptor beta chains follows, all from one sample in a study of blood T cell repertoires in COVID-19. Produced via immunoSEQ multiplex PCR; TCRdb's table is partial and in-frame only. This sample carries 96,000 or so clones, roughly 90% of them seen once, and the ten largest clones take over 1.5%. The sequenced sample was peripheral blood. The receptor set was obtained from a man aged 55 to 69 with acute or convalescent COVID-19. The CDR3 runs from the conserved cysteine through the conserved F or W. Each record gives: D gene, clone size, J gene, V gene, CDR3 length, CDR3 DNA, CDR3 protein. D genes are given only for firm matches. Rows give clone size only sometimes, using once, few, many, or a class for an expanded clone.

D gene: NA
clone size: NA
J gene: TRBJ2-7
V gene: TRBV28
CDR3 length: 13
CDR3 DNA: TGTGCCAGCAGACTCAAGGGGACCTACGAGCAGTACTTC
CDR3 protein: CASRLKGTYEQYF

D gene: NA
clone size: NA
J gene: TRBJ2-7
V gene: TRBV9
CDR3 length: 14
CDR3 DNA: TGTGCCAGCAGCGTAGGGGGCCCCGACCGGCGGCAGTACTTC
CDR3 protein: CASSVGGPDRRQYF

D gene: TRBD2
clone size: NA
J gene: TRBJ2-1
V gene: TRBV29-1
CDR3 length: 15
CDR3 DNA: TGCAGCGTTGAAGACTCTAGCGGGAGTTACAATGAGCAGTTCTTC
CDR3 protein: CSVEDSSGSYNEQFF

D gene: NA
clone size: NA
J gene: TRBJ1-4
V gene: TRBV6-5
CDR3 length: 13
CDR3 DNA: TGTGCCAAGAGTCAGGGGTGTAATGAAAAACTGTTTTTT
CDR3 protein: CAKSQGCNEKLFF

D gene: TRBD1
clone size: NA
J gene: TRBJ1-5
V gene: TRBV28
CDR3 length: 16
CDR3 DNA: TGTGCCAGCAGTTTATCCGGACAGGGGGTGGATCAGCCCCAGCATTTT
CDR3 protein: CASSLSGQGVDQPQHF

D gene: TRBD1
clone size: NA
J gene: TRBJ1-1
V gene: TRBV29-1
CDR3 length: 13
CDR3 DNA: TGCAGCGTGGGACAGGGGAGTAGCACTGAAGCTTTCTTT
CDR3 protein: CSVGQGSSTEAFF

D gene: TRBD1
clone size: NA
J gene: TRBJ1-4
V gene: TRBV25-1
CDR3 length: 14
CDR3 DNA: TGTGCCAGCAGTATCCACAGGGGGGATGAAAAACTGTTTTTT
CDR3 protein: CASSIHRGDEKLFF

D gene: NA
clone size: once
J gene: TRBJ2-1
V gene: TRBV7-9
CDR3 length: 12
CDR3 DNA: TGTGCCAGCACGTCCCGGGGCAATGAGCAGTTCTTC
CDR3 protein: CASTSRGNEQFF

D gene: TRBD2
clone size: NA
J gene: TRBJ2-5
V gene: TRBV5-4
CDR3 length: 15
CDR3 DNA: TGTGCCAGCAGCCCGCTAGCGGGATCTCAAGAGACCCAGTACTTC
CDR3 protein: CASSPLAGSQETQYF

D gene: NA
clone size: NA
J gene: TRBJ2-4
V gene: TRBV6-5
CDR3 length: 15
CDR3 DNA: TGTGCCAGCAGGACAAGGCAGGGGACCAAAAACATTCAGTACTTC
CDR3 protein: CASRTRQGTKNIQYF

D gene: NA
clone size: NA
J gene: TRBJ2-7
V gene: TRBV13
CDR3 length: 13
CDR3 DNA: TGTGCCAGCACCCCGGAGAAAACCTACGAGCAGTACTTC
CDR3 protein: CASTPEKTYEQYF

D gene: TRBD1
clone size: few
J gene: TRBJ2-7
V gene: TRBV15
CDR3 length: 15
CDR3 DNA: TGTGCCACCAGCAGAGAGTCAGGGGGCACCTACGAGCAGTACTTC
CDR3 protein: CATSRESGGTYEQYF

D gene: NA
clone size: NA
J gene: TRBJ1-2
V gene: TRBV20-1
CDR3 length: 13
CDR3 DNA: TGCAGTGCTAGTGCGGTATGGAACTATGGCTACACCTTC
CDR3 protein: CSASAVWNYGYTF

D gene: NA
clone size: NA
J gene: TRBJ2-3
V gene: TRBV9
CDR3 length: 14
CDR3 DNA: TGTGCCAGCAGCCCTCGACAGGTTGCAGATACGCAGTATTTT
CDR3 protein: CASSPRQVADTQYF

D gene: NA
clone size: NA
J gene: TRBJ1-1
V gene: TRBV11-1
CDR3 length: 14
CDR3 DNA: TGTGCCAGCAGCTTAGGGCAGGGTGGGCCTGAAGCTTTCTTT
CDR3 protein: CASSLGQGGPEAFF

D gene: NA
clone size: NA
J gene: TRBJ1-4
V gene: TRBV7-9
CDR3 length: 15
CDR3 DNA: TGTGCCAGCAGCTCCCCCGAGACAGCGGGTGAAAAACTGTTTTTT
CDR3 protein: CASSSPETAGEKLFF

D gene: NA
clone size: NA
J gene: TRBJ2-7
V gene: TRBV19
CDR3 length: 15
CDR3 DNA: TGTGCCAGTAGTATCAACCCGAGCACCACCTACGAGCAGTACTTC
CDR3 protein: CASSINPSTTYEQYF

D gene: TRBD1
clone size: few
J gene: TRBJ1-2
V gene: TRBV2
CDR3 length: 14
CDR3 DNA: TGTGCCAGCAGACCCGGGACAGGGCTCAGAGGCTACACCTTC
CDR3 protein: CASRPGTGLRGYTF

D gene: NA
clone size: NA
J gene: TRBJ1-2
V gene: TRBV29-1
CDR3 length: 14
CDR3 DNA: TGCAGCGTTGAAGATCGCGGCAGTAACTATGGCTACACCTTC
CDR3 protein: CSVEDRGSNYGYTF

D gene: NA
clone size: once
J gene: TRBJ2-7
V gene: TRBV27
CDR3 length: 14
CDR3 DNA: TGTGCCAGCAGTCCCCACGGACAACCCTACGAGCAGTACTTC
CDR3 protein: CASSPHGQPYEQYF

D gene: NA
clone size: NA
J gene: TRBJ1-1
V gene: TRBV27
CDR3 length: 15
CDR3 DNA: TGTGCCAGCAGCGAAGCTAGAGGGATGGGCACTGAAGCTTTCTTT
CDR3 protein: CASSEARGMGTEAFF

D gene: TRBD1
clone size: NA
J gene: TRBJ1-2
V gene: TRBV7-9
CDR3 length: 14
CDR3 DNA: TGTGCCAGCAGCTTAACCGGGACAGGGAACGGCTACACCTTC
CDR3 protein: CASSLTGTGNGYTF

D gene: NA
clone size: NA
J gene: TRBJ1-1
V gene: TRBV29-1
CDR3 length: 13
CDR3 DNA: TGCAGCGTTGAGGGGGGTAAGAGCACTGAAGCTTTCTTT
CDR3 protein: CSVEGGKSTEAFF

D gene: NA
clone size: once
J gene: TRBJ1-2
V gene: TRBV5-1
CDR3 length: 14
CDR3 DNA: TGCGCCAGCTCCCAGACATTCTCTAACTATGGCTACACCTTC
CDR3 protein: CASSQTFSNYGYTF

D gene: NA
clone size: NA
J gene: TRBJ2-3
V gene: TRBV5-6
CDR3 length: 15
CDR3 DNA: TGTGCCAGCAGCTTGGAAGGCAGCCGGAGGGATACGCAGTATTTT
CDR3 protein: CASSLEGSRRDTQYF

D gene: NA
clone size: NA
J gene: TRBJ1-1
V gene: TRBV10-3
CDR3 length: 12
CDR3 DNA: TGTGCGGCCCGGGGGGGGAACACTGAAGCTTTCTTT
CDR3 protein: CAARGGNTEAFF

D gene: NA
clone size: NA
J gene: TRBJ2-3
V gene: TRBV6-5
CDR3 length: 13
CDR3 DNA: TGTGCCAGCAGTACGGTCTTATCTGATACGCAGTATTTT
CDR3 protein: CASSTVLSDTQYF

D gene: TRBD1
clone size: NA
J gene: TRBJ2-7
V gene: TRBV28
CDR3 length: 16
CDR3 DNA: TGTGCCAGCAGTCCCCAGGGACAGGGGAATTCTTACGAGCAGTACTTC
CDR3 protein: CASSPQGQGNSYEQYF

D gene: NA
clone size: NA
J gene: TRBJ1-1
V gene: TRBV9
CDR3 length: 15
CDR3 DNA: TGTGCCAGCAGCGGCGGGGAGGGGCGGAGGACTGAAGCTTTCTTT
CDR3 protein: CASSGGEGRRTEAFF

D gene: NA
clone size: NA
J gene: TRBJ2-7
V gene: TRBV9
CDR3 length: 16
CDR3 DNA: TGTGCCAGCAGCGTGGGTTTGCTAGATAAAACTACCGAGCAGTACTTC
CDR3 protein: CASSVGLLDKTTEQYF

D gene: TRBD2
clone size: NA
J gene: TRBJ2-5
V gene: TRBV6-5
CDR3 length: 14
CDR3 DNA: TGTGCCAGCAGTTCCGCGGGGGTCCAAGAGACCCAGTACTTC
CDR3 protein: CASSSAGVQETQYF

D gene: NA
clone size: NA
J gene: TRBJ2-5
V gene: TRBV5-4
CDR3 length: 13
CDR3 DNA: TGTGCCAGCAGCTTGGGAGCGACAGAGACCCAGTACTTC
CDR3 protein: CASSLGATETQYF

D gene: NA
clone size: NA
J gene: TRBJ2-6
V gene: TRBV10-3
CDR3 length: 14
CDR3 DNA: TGTGCCATCAGTGGTAGCTCTGGGGCCAACGTCCTGACTTTC
CDR3 protein: CAISGSSGANVLTF

D gene: NA
clone size: once
J gene: TRBJ2-2
V gene: TRBV5-5
CDR3 length: 14
CDR3 DNA: TGTGCCAGCAGCTTGGAGGGGGACACCGGGGAGCTGTTTTTT
CDR3 protein: CASSLEGDTGELFF

D gene: NA
clone size: NA
J gene: TRBJ2-2
V gene: TRBV5-4
CDR3 length: 14
CDR3 DNA: TGTGCCAGCAGCTCGGACTTGCTTATCGGGGAGCTGTTTTTT
CDR3 protein: CASSSDLLIGELFF

D gene: NA
clone size: NA
J gene: TRBJ2-1
V gene: TRBV4-3
CDR3 length: 15
CDR3 DNA: TGCGCCAGCAGCCAAGGAAGCGGATCCTACAATGAGCAGTTCTTC
CDR3 protein: CASSQGSGSYNEQFF

D gene: NA
clone size: NA
J gene: TRBJ2-2
V gene: TRBV14
CDR3 length: 13
CDR3 DNA: TGTGCCAGCAGCCAGTACAGGGCTGGGGAGCTGTTTTTT
CDR3 protein: CASSQYRAGELFF

D gene: NA
clone size: once
J gene: TRBJ1-1
V gene: TRBV11-3
CDR3 length: 14
CDR3 DNA: TGTGCCAGCAGCGAGAGAGGGACAACAGGTGAAGCTTTCTTT
CDR3 protein: CASSERGTTGEAFF

D gene: TRBD1
clone size: NA
J gene: TRBJ2-7
V gene: TRBV29-1
CDR3 length: 13
CDR3 DNA: TGCAGCGTCGGGACAGGGGGAGATTACGAGCAGTACTTC
CDR3 protein: CSVGTGGDYEQYF

D gene: TRBD1
clone size: NA
J gene: TRBJ1-2
V gene: TRBV12-3/TRBV12-4
CDR3 length: 12
CDR3 DNA: TGTGCCAGCAGAGTGACAGGGGGTGGCTACACCTTC
CDR3 protein: CASRVTGGGYTF

D gene: NA
clone size: NA
J gene: TRBJ2-5
V gene: TRBV9
CDR3 length: 16
CDR3 DNA: TGTGCCAGCAGCGTAGGGCCAGCGGGCCTCCAAGAGACCCAGTACTTC
CDR3 protein: CASSVGPAGLQETQYF

D gene: TRBD1
clone size: NA
J gene: TRBJ1-4
V gene: TRBV30
CDR3 length: 14
CDR3 DNA: TGTGCCTGGAGGAACAGGGGGCGAGGTGAAAAACTGTTTTTT
CDR3 protein: CAWRNRGRGEKLFF

D gene: TRBD2
clone size: NA
J gene: TRBJ2-2
V gene: TRBV4-1
CDR3 length: 17
CDR3 DNA: TGCGCCAGCAGCCAAGAGCCGGGACTAGACGACACCGGGGAGCTGTTTTTT
CDR3 protein: CASSQEPGLDDTGELFF

D gene: NA
clone size: NA
J gene: TRBJ1-1
V gene: TRBV7-9
CDR3 length: 16
CDR3 DNA: TGTGCCAGCAGCTTAGGGCCCAATGGTTGGAACACTGAAGCTTTCTTT
CDR3 protein: CASSLGPNGWNTEAFF

D gene: NA
clone size: NA
J gene: TRBJ2-3
V gene: TRBV28
CDR3 length: 16
CDR3 DNA: TGTGCCAGCAGTCCCCTAACGAGGGGGGGGAGAGATACGCAGTATTTT
CDR3 protein: CASSPLTRGGRDTQYF

D gene: NA
clone size: NA
J gene: TRBJ1-3
V gene: TRBV4-2
CDR3 length: 17
CDR3 DNA: TGTGCCAGCAGCCAAGATGAGGCGGCGGGGTCTGGAAACACCATATATTTT
CDR3 protein: CASSQDEAAGSGNTIYF

D gene: NA
clone size: few
J gene: TRBJ2-5
V gene: TRBV19
CDR3 length: 13
CDR3 DNA: TGTGCCAGTAGACACAGGGCTCAAGAGACCCAGTACTTC
CDR3 protein: CASRHRAQETQYF

D gene: NA
clone size: NA
J gene: TRBJ2-2
V gene: TRBV24-1
CDR3 length: 12
CDR3 DNA: TGTGCCACCGTGTCGGGAACCGGGGAGCTGTTTTTT
CDR3 protein: CATVSGTGELFF

D gene: TRBD2
clone size: NA
J gene: TRBJ2-1
V gene: TRBV19
CDR3 length: 17
CDR3 DNA: TGTGCCAGTAGTATCACGACTAGCGGGACGGGGAACAATGAGCAGTTCTTC
CDR3 protein: CASSITTSGTGNNEQFF